The 23 T cell receptor beta chains presented below share a single source sample, sequenced in a study of T cells expressing NK-cell markers. TCRdb re-called the 5' RACE reads, yielding one record per CDR3 amino acid sequence without DNA. The ten most abundant clones cover approximately 1.5% of a sample with about half a million distinct CDR3 sequences. Material: blood T cells: a sorted CD56 or NKG2C T cell subset, CD4+ or CD8+ T cells, or bulk PBMC T cells (not recorded which). These receptors were collected from a woman between 50 and 59 years old in good health.

The rearrangement joins TRBV9 to TRBJ2-3. This CDR3 spans 16 amino acids. Germline V CDR1 and CDR2: SGDLS, YYNGEE. CDR3 sequence: CASSVDSGASTDTQYF. Full variable domain (missing parts from reference TRBV9 and TRBJ2-3): DSGVTQTPKHLITATGQRVTLRCSPRSGDLSVYWYQQSLDQGLQFLIQYYNGEERAKGNILERFSAQQFPDLHSELNLSSLELGDSALYFCASSVDSGASTDTQYFGPGTRLTVL.

The V gene is TRBV18, the J gene TRBJ2-7. The V gene's germline CDR1 is KGHSH and CDR2 LQKENI. The CDR3 runs 13 residues. The CDR3 loop reads CASSRQQTYEQYF.

The chain joins TRBV5-1 to TRBJ1-1; as DNA is missing, the TRBD1 call by TCRdb cannot be tested. Germline CDR1 is SGHRS and CDR2 is YFSETQ. This CDR3 has 16 amino acids. This CDR3 reads CASSPPLPGQGSEAFF.

The chain uses TRBV6-2 or TRBV6-3 and TRBJ1-6. Germline assignment: CDR1 MNHEY and CDR2 SVGEGT. This CDR3 is built from 15 residues. CDR3 protein: CASSYSGEHNSPLHF.

The chain combines TRBV29-1 with TRBJ1-1. Germline values: CDR1 SQVTM, CDR2 ANQGSEA. The CDR3 covers 15 residues. The CDR3 region is CSVVGFEGWKAEAFF.

V is TRBV11-2 and J is TRBJ2-1. The length of the CDR3 is 14 residues. Looked up from germline, CDR1 is SGHAT and CDR2 is FQNNGV. The CDR3 region is CASSLVGANNEQFF.

The J gene is TRBJ2-7, the V gene TRBV30; TCRdb reports TRBD1, a call that lacks DNA to check it against. Germline lookup yields CDR1 GTSNPN and CDR2 SVGIG (reference sequence). CDR3 length: 18 amino acids. The CDR3 is CAWSLPKDDRPHSYEQYF.

The chain combines TRBV12-3 or TRBV12-4 with TRBJ1-6; TCRdb picks TRBD1, but there is no DNA to check that call. The CDR3 has 13 amino acids. The CDR3: CASSGAEGSPLHF.

The V gene is TRBV19, the J gene TRBJ2-4; lacking DNA, the TRBD1 call made by TCRdb goes unchecked. This CDR3 is built from 15 residues. Germline CDR1 LNHDA, CDR2 SQIVND (reference sequence). CDR3: CASSIGGDFRNIQYF.

The chain is built from TRBV9 and TRBJ2-1. Germline V gene sequence: CDR1 SGDLS, CDR2 YYNGEE. CDR3 size: 15 residues. The CDR3 spells CASSVVGAFYNEQFF.

The chain recombines TRBV30 with TRBJ1-5. The length of the CDR3 is 13 residues. CDR1 is GTSNPN and CDR2 is SVGIG in the germline V gene (reference sequence). The CDR3 protein is CAWSKGSDQPQHF.

V usage is TRBV19 and J usage is TRBJ2-1; TCRdb proposes TRBD1, but this gene call is untestable without DNA. The CDR3 spans 11 residues. Per the germline V gene, CDR1 is LNHDA and CDR2 is SQIVND (reference sequence). CDR3 amino acids: CASSLTDPQFF.

The chain combines TRBV7-9 with TRBJ1-1; the D call from TCRdb, TRBD1, cannot be confirmed without DNA. The CDR3 is 15 residues long. Germline V gene data show CDR1 as SEHNR and CDR2 as FQNEAQ (reference sequence). CDR3 region: CASSGRGSDNTEAFF.

The chain is built from TRBV27 and TRBJ2-7; TCRdb outputs TRBD1, but without DNA this stays unchecked. The V gene's germline CDR1 is MNHEY and CDR2 SMNVEV (reference sequence). The CDR3 has 15 amino acids. The CDR3 is CASSTLGGILGEQYF.

This rearrangement joins TRBV9 to TRBJ2-1; TCRdb lists TRBD1, though no DNA is available to test this call. Germline CDR1 SGDLS, CDR2 YYNGEE. The length of the CDR3 is 14 residues. Here the CDR3 reads CASSVEPGNNEQFF.

The rearrangement uses TRBV14 and TRBJ2-1; TCRdb's D gene call, TRBD2, goes unchecked for lack of DNA. This CDR3 region has 15 residues. Germline V gives CDR1 SGHDN, CDR2 FVKESK. The CDR3 reads CASSQVLAGEGEQFF.

The chain joins TRBV7-2 to TRBJ1-4; there is no DNA to check the TCRdb D call of TRBD1. The CDR3 length is 15 residues. Germline V gene lookup returns CDR1 SGHTA and CDR2 FQGNSA. The CDR3 here is CASSLRQGANEKLFF.

The chain recombines TRBV2 with TRBJ2-7. Germline V gene data show CDR1 as SNHLY and CDR2 as FYNNEI. The CDR3 totals 12 residues. The CDR3 is CASSGAAYEQYF.

This chain joins TRBV19 and TRBJ2-2; the TCRdb D gene call, TRBD2, has no DNA to confirm it. Germline-derived CDR1 and CDR2 are LNHDA and SQIVND (reference sequence). This CDR3 has 17 amino acids. CDR3 sequence: CATPSSHPSGNTGELFF.

The chain links TRBV6-1 to TRBJ1-1. CDR1 is MNHNS and CDR2 is SASEGT in the germline V gene. The CDR3 covers 14 residues. CDR3 in amino acids: CASALTGGHPEAFF.

The V call is TRBV3-1, the J call TRBJ2-1. The germline V gene has CDR1 LGHDT and CDR2 YNNKEL (reference sequence). CDR3 length: 12 residues. The CDR3 region is CASSPSNNEQFF.

The V and J genes are TRBV12-3 or TRBV12-4 and TRBJ2-2; the TCRdb D gene call, TRBD1, has no DNA to confirm it. This CDR3 comprises 13 residues. CDR3 in amino acids: CASSLGGNGELFF.

The CDR3 loop is CASQVAGYSTDTQYF. The chain carries TRBV7-2 and TRBJ2-3; TCRdb's assignment of TRBD2 cannot be checked, as there is no DNA. CDR1 and CDR2 from the germline V gene are SGHTA and FQGNSA. This CDR3 spans 15 amino acids.